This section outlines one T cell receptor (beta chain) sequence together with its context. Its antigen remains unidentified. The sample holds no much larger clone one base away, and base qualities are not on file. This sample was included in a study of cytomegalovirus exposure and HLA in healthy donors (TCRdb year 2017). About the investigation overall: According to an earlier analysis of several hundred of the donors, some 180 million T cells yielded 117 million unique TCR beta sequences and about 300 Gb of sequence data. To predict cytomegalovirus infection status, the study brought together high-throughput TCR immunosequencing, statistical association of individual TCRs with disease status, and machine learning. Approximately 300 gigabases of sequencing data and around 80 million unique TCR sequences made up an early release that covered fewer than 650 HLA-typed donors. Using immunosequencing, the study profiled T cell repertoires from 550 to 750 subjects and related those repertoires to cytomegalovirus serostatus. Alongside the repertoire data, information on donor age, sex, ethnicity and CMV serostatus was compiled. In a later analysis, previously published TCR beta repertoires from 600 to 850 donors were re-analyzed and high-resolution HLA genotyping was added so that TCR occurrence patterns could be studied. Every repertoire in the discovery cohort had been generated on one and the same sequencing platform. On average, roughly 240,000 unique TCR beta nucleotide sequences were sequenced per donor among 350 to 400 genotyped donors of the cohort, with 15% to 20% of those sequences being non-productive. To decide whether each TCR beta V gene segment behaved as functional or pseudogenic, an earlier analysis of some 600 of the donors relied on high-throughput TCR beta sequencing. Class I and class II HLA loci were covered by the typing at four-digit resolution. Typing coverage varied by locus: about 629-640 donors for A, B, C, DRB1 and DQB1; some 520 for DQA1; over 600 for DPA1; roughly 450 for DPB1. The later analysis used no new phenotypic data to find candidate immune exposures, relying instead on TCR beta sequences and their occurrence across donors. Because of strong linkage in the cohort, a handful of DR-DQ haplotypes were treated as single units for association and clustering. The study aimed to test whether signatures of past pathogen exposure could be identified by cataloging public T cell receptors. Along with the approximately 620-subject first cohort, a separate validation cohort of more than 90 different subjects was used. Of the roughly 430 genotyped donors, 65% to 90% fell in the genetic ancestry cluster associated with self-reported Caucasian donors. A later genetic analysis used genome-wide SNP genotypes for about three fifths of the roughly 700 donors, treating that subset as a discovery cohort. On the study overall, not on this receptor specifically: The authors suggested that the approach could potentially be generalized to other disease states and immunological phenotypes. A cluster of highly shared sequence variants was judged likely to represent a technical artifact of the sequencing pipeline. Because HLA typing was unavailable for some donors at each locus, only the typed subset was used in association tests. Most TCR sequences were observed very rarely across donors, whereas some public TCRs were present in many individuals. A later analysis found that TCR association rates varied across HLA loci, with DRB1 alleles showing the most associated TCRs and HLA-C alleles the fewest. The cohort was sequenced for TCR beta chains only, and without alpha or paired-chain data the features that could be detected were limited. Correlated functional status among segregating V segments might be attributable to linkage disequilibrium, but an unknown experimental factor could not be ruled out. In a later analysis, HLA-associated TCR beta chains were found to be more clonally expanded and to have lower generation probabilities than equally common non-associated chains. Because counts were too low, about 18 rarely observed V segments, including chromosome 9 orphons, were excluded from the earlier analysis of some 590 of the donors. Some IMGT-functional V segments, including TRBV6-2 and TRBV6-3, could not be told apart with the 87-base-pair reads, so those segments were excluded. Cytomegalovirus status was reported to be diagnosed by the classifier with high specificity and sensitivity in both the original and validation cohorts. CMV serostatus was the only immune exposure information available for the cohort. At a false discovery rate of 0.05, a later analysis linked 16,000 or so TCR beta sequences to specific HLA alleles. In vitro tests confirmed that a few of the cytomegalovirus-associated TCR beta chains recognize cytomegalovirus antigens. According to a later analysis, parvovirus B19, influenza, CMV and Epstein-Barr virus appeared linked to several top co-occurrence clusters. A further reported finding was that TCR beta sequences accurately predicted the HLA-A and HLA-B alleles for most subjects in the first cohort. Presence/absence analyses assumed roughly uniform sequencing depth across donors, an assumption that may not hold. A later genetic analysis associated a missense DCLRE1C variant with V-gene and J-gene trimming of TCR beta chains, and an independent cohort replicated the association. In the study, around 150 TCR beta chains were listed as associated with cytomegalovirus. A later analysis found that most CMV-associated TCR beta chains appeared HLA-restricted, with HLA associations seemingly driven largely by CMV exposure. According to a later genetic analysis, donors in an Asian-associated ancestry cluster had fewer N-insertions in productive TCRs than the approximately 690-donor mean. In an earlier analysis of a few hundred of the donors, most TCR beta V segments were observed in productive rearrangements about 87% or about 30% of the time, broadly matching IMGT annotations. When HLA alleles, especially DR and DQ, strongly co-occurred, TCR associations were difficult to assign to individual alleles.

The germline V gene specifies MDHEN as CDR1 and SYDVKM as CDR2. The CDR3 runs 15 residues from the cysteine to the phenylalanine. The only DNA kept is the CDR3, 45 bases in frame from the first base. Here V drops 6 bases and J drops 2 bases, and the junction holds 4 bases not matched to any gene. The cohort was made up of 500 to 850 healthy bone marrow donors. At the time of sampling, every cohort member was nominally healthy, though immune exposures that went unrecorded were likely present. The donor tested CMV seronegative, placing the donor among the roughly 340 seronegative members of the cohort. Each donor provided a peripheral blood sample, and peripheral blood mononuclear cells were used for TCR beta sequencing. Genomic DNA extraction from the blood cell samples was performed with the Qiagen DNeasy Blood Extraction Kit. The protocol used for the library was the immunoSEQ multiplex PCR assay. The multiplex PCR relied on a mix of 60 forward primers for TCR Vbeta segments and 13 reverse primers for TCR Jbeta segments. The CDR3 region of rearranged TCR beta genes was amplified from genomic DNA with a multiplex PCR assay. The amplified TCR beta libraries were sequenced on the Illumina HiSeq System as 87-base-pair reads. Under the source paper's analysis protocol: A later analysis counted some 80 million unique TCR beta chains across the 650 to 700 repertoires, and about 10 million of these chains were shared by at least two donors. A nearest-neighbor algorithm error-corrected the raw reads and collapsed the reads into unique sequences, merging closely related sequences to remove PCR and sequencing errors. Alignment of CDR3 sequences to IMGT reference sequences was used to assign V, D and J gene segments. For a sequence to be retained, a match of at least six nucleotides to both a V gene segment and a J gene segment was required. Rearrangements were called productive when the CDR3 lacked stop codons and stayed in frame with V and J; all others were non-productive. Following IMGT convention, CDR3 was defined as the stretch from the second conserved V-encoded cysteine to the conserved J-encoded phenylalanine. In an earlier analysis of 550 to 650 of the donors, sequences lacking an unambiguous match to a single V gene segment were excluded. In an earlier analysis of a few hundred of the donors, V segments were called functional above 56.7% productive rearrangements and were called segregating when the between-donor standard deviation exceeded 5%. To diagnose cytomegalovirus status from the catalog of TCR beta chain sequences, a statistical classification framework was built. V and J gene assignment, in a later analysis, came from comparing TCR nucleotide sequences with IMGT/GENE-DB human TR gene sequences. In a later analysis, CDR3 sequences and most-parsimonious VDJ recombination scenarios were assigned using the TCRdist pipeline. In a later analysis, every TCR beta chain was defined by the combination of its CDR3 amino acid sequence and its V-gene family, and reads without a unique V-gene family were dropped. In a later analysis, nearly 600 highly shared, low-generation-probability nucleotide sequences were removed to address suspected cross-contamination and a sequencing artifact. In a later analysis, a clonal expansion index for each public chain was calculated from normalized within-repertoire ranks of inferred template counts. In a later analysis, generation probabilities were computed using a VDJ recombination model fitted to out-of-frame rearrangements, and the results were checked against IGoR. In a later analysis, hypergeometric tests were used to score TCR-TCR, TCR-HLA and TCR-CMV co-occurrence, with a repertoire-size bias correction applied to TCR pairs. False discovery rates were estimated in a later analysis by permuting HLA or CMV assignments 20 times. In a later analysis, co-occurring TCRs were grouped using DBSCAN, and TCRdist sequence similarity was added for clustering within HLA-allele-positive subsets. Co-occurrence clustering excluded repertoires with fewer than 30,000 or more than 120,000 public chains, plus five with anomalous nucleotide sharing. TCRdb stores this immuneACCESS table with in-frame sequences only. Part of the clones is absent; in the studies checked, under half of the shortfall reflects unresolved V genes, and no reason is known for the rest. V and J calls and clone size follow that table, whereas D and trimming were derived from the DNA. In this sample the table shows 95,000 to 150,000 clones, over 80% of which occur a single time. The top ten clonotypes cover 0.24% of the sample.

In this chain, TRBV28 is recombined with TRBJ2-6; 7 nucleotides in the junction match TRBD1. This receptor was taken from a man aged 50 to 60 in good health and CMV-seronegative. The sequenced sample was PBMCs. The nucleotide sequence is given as TGTGCCAGCAGCCTAGGACAGGCTGGGGCCAACGTCCTGACTTTC. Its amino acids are CASSLGQAGANVLTF.